The 16 T cell receptor beta chains below were found in one sample sequenced in a study of shared clonotypes between healthy human individuals. TCRdb's copy holds only in-frame clones and misses some; the assay was immunoSEQ multiplex PCR. The data hold under 600,000 clones, with 97% observed a single time. The specimen was naive CD4+ T cells sorted from blood. Stated subset: CD45RA+ positively selected. The receptors were sampled from a woman in her thirties in good health.

The chain is built from TRBV7-3 and TRBJ2-2; 7 bases are a match to TRBD2. V trimming: 7 bases; J trimming: 1 base; junction bases outside the gene matches: 9. The CDR3 runs 16 residues. Per the germline V gene, CDR1 is SGHTA and CDR2 is FQGTGA. The DNA of the CDR3 is TGTGCCAGCACCGAGCATCCGGGAGGGAACACCGGGGAGCTGTTTTTT. This translates into CASTEHPGGNTGELFF.

The genes are TRBV1 and TRBJ2-3; the table calls TRBD2, which could not be checked here. TRBV1 is shown as a pseudogene. The CDR3 spans 20 residues. CDR3 sequence reads: CTSSLVASGHPRANSDTQYF. The CDR3 DNA is TGCACCAGCAGCCTAGTGGCTAGCGGGCACCCTAGAGCGAATTCGGATACGCAGTATTTT.

The genes are TRBV5-4 and TRBJ2-5, with TRBD2 matching over 12 bases. The germline gives CDR1 SGHNT, CDR2 YYREEE (reference sequence). The CDR3 runs 16 residues. With 0 bases clipped from V and 2 bases from J, the junction kept 2 bases outside the gene matches. The DNA of the CDR3 is TGTGCCAGCAGCTTGGGGACTAGCGGGGCTCAAGAGACCCAGTACTTC. It encodes CASSLGTSGAQETQYF. Full variable domain (outside the CDR3, taken from reference TRBV5-4 and TRBJ2-5): ETGVTQSPTHLIKTRGQQVTLRCSSQSGHNTVSWYQQALGQGPQFIFQYYREEENGRGNFPPRFSGLQFPNYSSELNVNALELDDSALYLCASSLGTSGAQETQYFGPGTRLLVL.

The CDR3 region is CASSHTWGGYWYF. DNA of the CDR3: TGTGCCAGCAGCCATACGTGGGGGGGGTACTGGTATTTT. J is TRBJ2-3 and V is TRBV7-2, with TRBD2 matching 7 bases. Germline CDR1 reads SGHTA; CDR2 reads FQGNSA. With 5 bases clipped from V and 14 bases from J, the junction kept 13 bases outside the gene matches. The CDR3 extends over 13 amino acids.

The rearrangement links TRBV5-6 to TRBJ2-6, with TRBD1 matching over 7 bases. Germline V lookup: CDR1 SGHDT, CDR2 YYEEEE. The CDR3 sequence is 18 residues long. The V gene end was trimmed by 2 bases and the J gene end by 0 bases; junction bases not matched to a gene: 8. CDR3 amino acids: CASSFLGQVGSGANVLTF. The CDR3 nucleotides are TGTGCCAGCAGCTTCTTAGGACAGGTTGGCTCTGGGGCCAACGTCCTGACTTTC.

The chain carries TRBV7-9 and TRBJ2-7; D is perhaps TRBD1 or TRBD2 (6 bases each). Trimming pared 6 bases from V and 2 bases from J, leaving 17 bases between. The CDR3 extends over 15 amino acids. Looked up from germline, CDR1 is SEHNR and CDR2 is FQNEAQ (reference sequence). This CDR3 is CASSGGLLYPYEQYF. The CDR3 region has the DNA TGTGCCAGCAGTGGGGGGCTGTTGTACCCCTACGAGCAGTACTTC.

The chain employs TRBV6-5 and TRBJ1-1, with D maybe TRBD1 (6 bases). The CDR3 is 14 amino acids. Germline V gene lookup returns CDR1 MNHEY and CDR2 SVGAGI. V lost 5 bases and J lost 1, with 11 bases in between. CDR3 region: CASSILQGNTEAFF. The CDR3 bases are TGTGCCAGCAGTATCCTACAGGGGAACACTGAAGCTTTCTTT.

The chain is built from TRBV28 and TRBJ1-5, with D tentatively TRBD1 (5 bases). In germline, CDR1 is MDHEN, CDR2 SYDVKM. The V end was cut by 6 bases, the J end by 4 bases, with 10 bases between. This CDR3 has 13 residues. The CDR3 spells CASRSSGNQPQHF. The DNA for the CDR3 is TGTGCCAGCAGGTCCTCAGGGAATCAGCCCCAGCATTTT.

This sequence joins TRBV7-9 and TRBJ1-4, with D tentatively TRBD1 (5 bases). The ends were cut back, 1 base at V and 0 bases at J, with 12 bases in the middle. From germline, CDR1 is SEHNR and CDR2 FQNEAQ (reference sequence). The CDR3 loop spans 17 amino acids. The CDR3: CASSLGFTGATNEKLFF. CDR3 bases: TGTGCCAGCAGCTTAGGTTTCACAGGTGCAACTAATGAAAAACTGTTTTTT.

The chain combines TRBV29-1 with TRBJ2-1, with 11 bases matching TRBD2. V lost 6 bases, J lost 4 bases, and 5 bases stayed unmatched. CDR1 is SQVTM, CDR2 ANQGSEA, per germline. CDR3 length: 14 residues. This CDR3 reads CSVSGTSGYNEQFF. CDR3 sequence (DNA): TGCAGCGTATCCGGGACTAGCGGATACAATGAGCAGTTCTTC.

The J gene is TRBJ2-5, the V gene TRBV27; D might be TRBD1 (6 bases). Germline V gene data show CDR1 as MNHEY and CDR2 as SMNVEV (reference sequence). V lost 4 bases and J lost 5, with 20 bases in between. There are 16 residues in the CDR3. The CDR3 bases are TGTGCCAGCAGTTCCCTGAGCAGGGGTTGGATCGAGACCCAGTACTTC. Amino acids: CASSSLSRGWIETQYF.

The chain joins TRBV30 to TRBJ2-7; tentative D call: TRBD1 (6 bases). The CDR3 contains 15 residues. V lost 2 bases to trimming and J lost 3 bases, with 17 bases between them. Germline loops: CDR1 GTSNPN, CDR2 SVGIG (reference sequence). The CDR3 is CAWSSPWDTYYEQYF. The CDR3 DNA reads as TGTGCCTGGAGTTCCCCCTGGGACACCTACTACGAGCAGTACTTC.

This chain connects TRBV29-1 to TRBJ2-5; weak D call: TRBD2 (6 bases). The CDR3 has 13 amino acids. The V and J ends lost 2 bases and 5 bases respectively, with 12 bases between them. CDR1 and CDR2 from the germline V gene are SQVTM and ANQGSEA. The CDR3 region is CSVESPGRETQYF. The CDR3 nucleotides are TGCAGCGTTGAAAGCCCGGGGAGGGAGACCCAGTACTTC. Based on the CDR3 plus reference TRBV29-1 and TRBJ2-5, the full variable domain is SAVISQKPSRDICQRGTSLTIQCQVDSQVTMMFWYRQQPGQSLTLIATANQGSEATYESGFVIDKFPISRPNLTFSTLTVSNMSPEDSSIYLCSVESPGRETQYFGPGTRLLVL.

The chain combines TRBV6-6 with TRBJ1-4; D possibly corresponds to TRBD1 (6 bases). CDR3 length: 16 residues. V lost 5 bases, J lost 0 bases, and 13 bases lay in between. Germline V gene sequence: CDR1 MNHNY, CDR2 SVGAGI (reference sequence). CDR3 amino acids: CASSTGGHTTNEKLFF. The CDR3 bases are TGTGCCAGCAGTACCGGGGGACACACAACTAATGAAAAACTGTTTTTT.

The rearrangement uses TRBV5-1 and TRBJ2-3, with D possibly matching TRBD2 (6 bases). V lost 2 bases, J lost 1 base, and 8 bases lay in between. The CDR3 runs 14 residues. The germline V gene has CDR1 SGHRS and CDR2 YFSETQ. CDR3 residues: CASSLPGGTDTQYF. For the CDR3, the DNA is TGCGCCAGCAGCTTACCGGGAGGCACAGATACGCAGTATTTT.

Note on this clone: Other nucleotide sequences in the sample specify the same CDR3. The chain uses TRBV28 and TRBJ2-7; the D is unclear. The CDR3 is made up of 11 amino acids. Per the germline V gene, CDR1 is MDHEN and CDR2 is SYDVKM. Trimming took off 6 bases at V and 3 bases at J, with 6 bases between the two ends. CDR3 sequence reads: CASSPNYEQYF. CDR3 nucleotide sequence: TGTGCCAGCAGCCCTAACTACGAGCAGTACTTC.